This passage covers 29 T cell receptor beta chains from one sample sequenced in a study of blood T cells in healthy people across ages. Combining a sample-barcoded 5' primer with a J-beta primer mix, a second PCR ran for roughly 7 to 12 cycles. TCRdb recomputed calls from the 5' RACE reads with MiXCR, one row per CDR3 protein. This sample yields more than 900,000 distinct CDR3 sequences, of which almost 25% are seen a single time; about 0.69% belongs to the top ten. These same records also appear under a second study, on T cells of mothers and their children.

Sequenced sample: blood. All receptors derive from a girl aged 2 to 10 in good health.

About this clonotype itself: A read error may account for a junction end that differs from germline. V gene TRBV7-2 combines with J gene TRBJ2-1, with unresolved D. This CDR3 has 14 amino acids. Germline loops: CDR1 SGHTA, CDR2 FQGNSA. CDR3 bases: TGTGCCGGCAGCTTGCGGAGCTCCTACAATGAGCAGTTCTTC. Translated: CAGSLRSSYNEQFF.

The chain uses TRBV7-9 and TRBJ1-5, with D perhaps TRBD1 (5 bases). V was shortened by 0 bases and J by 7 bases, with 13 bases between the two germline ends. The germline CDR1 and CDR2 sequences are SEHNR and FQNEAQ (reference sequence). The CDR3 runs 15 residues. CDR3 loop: CASSLAGGWRQPQHF. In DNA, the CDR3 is TGTGCCAGCAGCTTAGCGGGGGGTTGGCGGCAGCCCCAGCATTTT.

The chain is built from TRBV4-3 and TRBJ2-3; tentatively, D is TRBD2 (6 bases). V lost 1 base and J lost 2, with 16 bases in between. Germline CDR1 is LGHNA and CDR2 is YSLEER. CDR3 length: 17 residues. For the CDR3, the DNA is TGCGCCAGCAGCCAAGGAGACGGGGGACCGATCACAGATACGCAGTATTTT. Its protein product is CASSQGDGGPITDTQYF.

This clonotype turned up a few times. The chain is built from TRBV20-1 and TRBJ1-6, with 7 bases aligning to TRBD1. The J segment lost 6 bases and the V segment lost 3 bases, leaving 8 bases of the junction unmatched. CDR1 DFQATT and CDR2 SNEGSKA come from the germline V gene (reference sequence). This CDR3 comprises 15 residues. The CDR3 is CSASPRGRLNSPLHF. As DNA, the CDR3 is TGCAGTGCTAGCCCGAGGGGGCGCCTTAATTCACCCCTCCACTTT.

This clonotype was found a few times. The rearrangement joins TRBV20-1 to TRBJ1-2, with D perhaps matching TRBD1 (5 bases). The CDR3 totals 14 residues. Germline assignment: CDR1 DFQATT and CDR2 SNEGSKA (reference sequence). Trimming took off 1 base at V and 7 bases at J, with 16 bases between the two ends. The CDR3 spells CSARAMGEIAGYTF. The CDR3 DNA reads TGCAGTGCTAGAGCCATGGGGGAAATCGCTGGCTACACCTTC.

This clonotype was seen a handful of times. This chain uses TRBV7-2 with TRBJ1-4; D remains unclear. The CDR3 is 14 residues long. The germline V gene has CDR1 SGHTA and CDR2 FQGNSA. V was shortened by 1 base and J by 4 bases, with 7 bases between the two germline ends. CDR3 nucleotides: TGTGCCAGCAGCTTAGGGGGATTTAATGAAAAACTGTTTTTT. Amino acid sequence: CASSLGGFNEKLFF.

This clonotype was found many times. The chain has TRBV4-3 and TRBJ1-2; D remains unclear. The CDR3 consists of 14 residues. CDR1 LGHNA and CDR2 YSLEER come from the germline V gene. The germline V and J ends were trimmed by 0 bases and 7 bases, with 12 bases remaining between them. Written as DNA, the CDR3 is TGCGCCAGCAGCCAAGATCCCCTGGCTCGTGGCTACACCTTC. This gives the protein CASSQDPLARGYTF.

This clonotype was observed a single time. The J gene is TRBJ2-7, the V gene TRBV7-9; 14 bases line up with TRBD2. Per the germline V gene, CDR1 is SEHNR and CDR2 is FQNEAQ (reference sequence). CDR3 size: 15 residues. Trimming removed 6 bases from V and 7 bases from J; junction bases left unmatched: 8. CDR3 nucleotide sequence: TGTGCCAGCAGACCTTGGACTAGCGGGAGGCAGGAGCAGTACTTC. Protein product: CASRPWTSGRQEQYF.

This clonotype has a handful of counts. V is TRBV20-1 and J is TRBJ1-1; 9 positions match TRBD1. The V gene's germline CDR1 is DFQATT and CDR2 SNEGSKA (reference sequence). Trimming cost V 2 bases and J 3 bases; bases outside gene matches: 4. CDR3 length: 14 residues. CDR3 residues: CSARPDRGYTEAFF. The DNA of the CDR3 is TGCAGTGCTAGACCAGACAGGGGGTACACTGAAGCTTTCTTT.

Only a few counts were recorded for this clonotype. The CDR3 here is CASSGGQGSYTF. The CDR3 region has the DNA TGTGCCAGCAGTGGTGGACAGGGTAGCTACACCTTC. The chain has TRBV6-4 and TRBJ1-2; 8 bases agree with TRBD1. Per the germline V gene, CDR1 is MRHNA and CDR2 is SNTAGT. Germline trimming cut 4 bases from V and 9 bases from J; bases unmatched to any gene: 4. This CDR3 contains 12 residues.

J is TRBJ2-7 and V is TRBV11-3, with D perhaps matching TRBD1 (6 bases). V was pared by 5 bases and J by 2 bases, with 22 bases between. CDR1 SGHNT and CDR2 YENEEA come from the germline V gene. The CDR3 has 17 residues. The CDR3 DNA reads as TGTGCCAGCAGCCACCCCGGGGCCCAGGGGACCCCCTACGAGCAGTACTTC. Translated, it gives CASSHPGAQGTPYEQYF. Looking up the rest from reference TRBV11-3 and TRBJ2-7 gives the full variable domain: EAGVVQSPRYKIIEKKQPVAFWCNPISGHNTLYWYLQNLGQGPELLIRYENEEAVDDSQLPKDRFSAERLKGVDSTLKIQPAELGDSAVYLCASSHPGAQGTPYEQYFGPGTRLTVT.

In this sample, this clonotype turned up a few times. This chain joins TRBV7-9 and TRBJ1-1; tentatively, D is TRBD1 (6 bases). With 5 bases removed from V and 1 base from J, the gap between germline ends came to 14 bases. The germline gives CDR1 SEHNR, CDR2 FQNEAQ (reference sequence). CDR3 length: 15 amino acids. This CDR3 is CASSLPTGKNTEAFF. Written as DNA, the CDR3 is TGTGCCAGCAGCCTCCCGACAGGAAAGAACACTGAAGCTTTCTTT.

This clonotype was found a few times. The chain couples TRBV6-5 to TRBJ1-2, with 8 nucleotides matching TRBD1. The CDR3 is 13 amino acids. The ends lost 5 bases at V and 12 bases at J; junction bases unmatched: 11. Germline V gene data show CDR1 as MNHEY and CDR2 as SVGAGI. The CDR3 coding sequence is TGTGCCAGCAGTCCCGGGACAGGCACAACCCACACCTTC. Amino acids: CASSPGTGTTHTF.

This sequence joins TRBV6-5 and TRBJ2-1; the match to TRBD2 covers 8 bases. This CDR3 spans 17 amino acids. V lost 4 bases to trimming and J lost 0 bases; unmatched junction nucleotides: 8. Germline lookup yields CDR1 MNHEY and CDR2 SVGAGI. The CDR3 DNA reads TGTGCCAGCAGTTCGTTAGCGGGGCAGAGCTCCTACAATGAGCAGTTCTTC. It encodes CASSSLAGQSSYNEQFF.

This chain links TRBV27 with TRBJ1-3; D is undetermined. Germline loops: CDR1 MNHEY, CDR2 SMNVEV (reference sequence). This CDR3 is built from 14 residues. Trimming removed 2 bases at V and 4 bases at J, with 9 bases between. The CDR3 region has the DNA TGTGCCAGCAGTTTAACCATCGCCGGAAACACCATATATTTT. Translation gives CASSLTIAGNTIYF.

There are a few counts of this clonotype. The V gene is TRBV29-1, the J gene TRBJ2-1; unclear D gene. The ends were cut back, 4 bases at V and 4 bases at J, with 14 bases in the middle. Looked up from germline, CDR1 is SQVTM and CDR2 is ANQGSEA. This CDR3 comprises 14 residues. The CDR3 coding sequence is TGCAGCGTTGCCCCCGACCCGAATTACAATGAGCAGTTCTTC. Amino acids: CSVAPDPNYNEQFF.

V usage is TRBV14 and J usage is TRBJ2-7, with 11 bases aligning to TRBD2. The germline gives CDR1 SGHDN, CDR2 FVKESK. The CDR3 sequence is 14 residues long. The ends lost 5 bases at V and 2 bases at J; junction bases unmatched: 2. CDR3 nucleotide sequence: TGTGCCAGCAGCGCTAGCGGGGGGACCTACGAGCAGTACTTC. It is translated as CASSASGGTYEQYF.

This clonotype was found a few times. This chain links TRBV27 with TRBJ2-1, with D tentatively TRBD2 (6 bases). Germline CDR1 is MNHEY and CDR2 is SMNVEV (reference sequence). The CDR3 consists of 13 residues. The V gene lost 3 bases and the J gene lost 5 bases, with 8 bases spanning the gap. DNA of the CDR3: TGTGCCAGCAGTTTTTCTAGCGACAATGAGCAGTTCTTC. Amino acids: CASSFSSDNEQFF.

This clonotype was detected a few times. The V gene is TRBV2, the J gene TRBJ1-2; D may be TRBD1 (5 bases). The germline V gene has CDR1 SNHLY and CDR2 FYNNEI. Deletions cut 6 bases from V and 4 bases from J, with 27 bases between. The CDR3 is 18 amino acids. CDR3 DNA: TGTGCCAGCAGCGACGACAACCCCGAAGGGGCCCCCCGCTATGGCTACACCTTC. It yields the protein CASSDDNPEGAPRYGYTF.

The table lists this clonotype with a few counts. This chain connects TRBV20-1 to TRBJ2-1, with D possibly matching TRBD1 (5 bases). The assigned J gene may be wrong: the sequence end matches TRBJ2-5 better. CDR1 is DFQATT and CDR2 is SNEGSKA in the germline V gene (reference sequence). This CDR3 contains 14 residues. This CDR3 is CSARDYQGIETQYF. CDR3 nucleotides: TGCAGTGCTAGAGACTACCAGGGTATAGAGACCCAGTACTTC.

CDR3 amino acids: CASSSLLGGNTGELFF. CDR3 in DNA: TGTGCCAGCAGCTCCCTACTAGGGGGGAACACCGGGGAGCTGTTTTTT. The chain couples TRBV7-8 to TRBJ2-2; maybe TRBD1 (6 bases). V was clipped by 4 bases and J by 1 base, with 13 bases between them. There are 16 residues in the CDR3. Germline assignment: CDR1 SGHVS and CDR2 FQNEAQ. Supplemented by reference TRBV7-8 and TRBJ2-2, the full variable domain reads GAGVSQSPRYKVAKRGQDVALRCDPISGHVSLFWYQQALGQGPEFLTYFQNEAQLDKSGLPSDRFFAERPEGSVSTLKIQRTQQEDSAVYLCASSSLLGGNTGELFFGEGSRLTVL.

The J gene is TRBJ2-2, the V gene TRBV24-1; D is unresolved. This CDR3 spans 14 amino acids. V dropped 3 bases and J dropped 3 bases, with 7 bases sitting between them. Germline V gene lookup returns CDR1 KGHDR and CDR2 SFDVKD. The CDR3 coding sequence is TGTGCCACCAGTGATCGAGCCGACACCGGGGAGCTGTTTTTT. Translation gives CATSDRADTGELFF.

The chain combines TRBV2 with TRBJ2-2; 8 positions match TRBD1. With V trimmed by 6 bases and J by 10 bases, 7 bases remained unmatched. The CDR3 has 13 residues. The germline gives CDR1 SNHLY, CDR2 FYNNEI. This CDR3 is CASRGDRSTELFF. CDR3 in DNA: TGTGCCAGCAGGGGGGACAGGTCCACGGAGCTGTTTTTT.

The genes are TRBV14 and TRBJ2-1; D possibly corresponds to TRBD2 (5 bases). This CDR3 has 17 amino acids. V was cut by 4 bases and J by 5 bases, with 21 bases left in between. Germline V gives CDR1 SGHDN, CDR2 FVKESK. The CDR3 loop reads CASSLSYLRGRNNEQFF. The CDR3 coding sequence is TGTGCCAGCAGCCTCTCCTACCTCCGGGGAAGAAACAATGAGCAGTTCTTC.

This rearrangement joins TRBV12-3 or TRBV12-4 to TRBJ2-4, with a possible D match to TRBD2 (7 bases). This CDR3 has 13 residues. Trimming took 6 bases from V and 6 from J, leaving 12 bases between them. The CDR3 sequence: CASSPGEGNIQYF. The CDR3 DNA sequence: TGTGCCAGCAGCCCAGGGGAGGGAAACATTCAGTACTTC.

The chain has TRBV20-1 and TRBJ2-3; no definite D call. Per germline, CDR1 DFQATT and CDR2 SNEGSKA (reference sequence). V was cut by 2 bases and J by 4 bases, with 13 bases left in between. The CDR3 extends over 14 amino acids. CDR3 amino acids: CSARRSLAADTQYF. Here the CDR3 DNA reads TGCAGTGCTAGAAGGTCCCTTGCAGCAGATACGCAGTATTTT.

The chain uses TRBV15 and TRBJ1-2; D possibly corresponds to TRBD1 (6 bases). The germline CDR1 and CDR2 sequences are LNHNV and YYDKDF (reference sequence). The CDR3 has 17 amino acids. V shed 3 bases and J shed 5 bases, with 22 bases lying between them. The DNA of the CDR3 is TGTGCCACCAGCAGGGCGACAGGAGGCTCCCTTGGGTATGGCTACACCTTC. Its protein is CATSRATGGSLGYGYTF. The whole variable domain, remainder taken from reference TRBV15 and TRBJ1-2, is DAMVIQNPRYQVTQFGKPVTLSCSQTLNHNVMYWYQQKSSQAPKLLFHYYDKDFNNEADTPDNFQSRRPNTSFCFLDIRSPGLGDTAMYLCATSRATGGSLGYGYTFGSGTRLTVV.

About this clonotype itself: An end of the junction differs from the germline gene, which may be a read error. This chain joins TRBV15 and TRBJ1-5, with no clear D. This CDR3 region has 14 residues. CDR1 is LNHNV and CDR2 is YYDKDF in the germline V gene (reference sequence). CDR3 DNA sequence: TGTGCCACCAGCGGAGAATCAAGAACGGAGCCCCAGCATTTT. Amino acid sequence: CATSGESRTEPQHF.

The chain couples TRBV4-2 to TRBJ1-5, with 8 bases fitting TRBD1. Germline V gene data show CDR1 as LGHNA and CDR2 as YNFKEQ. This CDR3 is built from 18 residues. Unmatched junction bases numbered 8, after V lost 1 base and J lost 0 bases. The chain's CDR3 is CASSQGQGYAYSNQPQHF. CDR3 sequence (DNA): TGTGCCAGCAGCCAAGGACAGGGGTATGCCTATAGCAATCAGCCCCAGCATTTT.